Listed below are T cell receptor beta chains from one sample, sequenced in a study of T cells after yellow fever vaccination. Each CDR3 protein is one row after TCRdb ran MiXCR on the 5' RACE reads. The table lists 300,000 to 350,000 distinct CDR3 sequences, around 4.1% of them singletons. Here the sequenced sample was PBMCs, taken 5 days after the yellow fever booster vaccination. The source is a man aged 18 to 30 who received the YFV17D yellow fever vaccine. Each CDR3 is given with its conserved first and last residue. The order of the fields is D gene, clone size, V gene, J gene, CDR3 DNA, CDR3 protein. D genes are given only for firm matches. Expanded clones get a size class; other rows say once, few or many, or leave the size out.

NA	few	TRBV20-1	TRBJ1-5	TGCAGTGTTCGGGGCGAGAATCAGCCCCAGCATTTT	CSVRGENQPQHF
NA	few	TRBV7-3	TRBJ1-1	TGTGCCAGCAGCTTATCGGTCTCGAACACTGAAGCTTTCTTT	CASSLSVSNTEAFF
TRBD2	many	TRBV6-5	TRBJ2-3	TGTGCCAGCAGCCTCCGAATCTGGGCTAGCGGGTACACAGATACGCAGTATTTT	CASSLRIWASGYTDTQYF
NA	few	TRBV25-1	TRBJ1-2	TGTGCCAGCAGTGAATGGGGGGGAGGTAACTATGGCTACACCTTC	CASSEWGGGNYGYTF
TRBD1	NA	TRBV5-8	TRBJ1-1	TGTGCCAGCAGCTTGTGGGGGACAGGGGGCACTGAAGCTTTCTTT	CASSLWGTGGTEAFF
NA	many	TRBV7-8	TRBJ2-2	TGTGCCAGCAGCTTAATCGGGGGAACCGGGGAGCTGTTTTTT	CASSLIGGTGELFF
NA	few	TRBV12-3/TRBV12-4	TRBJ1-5	TGTGCCAGCAACTCACAGGGTTTTCAGCCCCAGCATTTT	CASNSQGFQPQHF
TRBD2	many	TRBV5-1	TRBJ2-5	TGCGCCAGCAGCACTGGACTAGCGGGGGAGGAGACCCAGTACTTC	CASSTGLAGEETQYF
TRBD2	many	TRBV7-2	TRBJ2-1	TGTGCCAGCAGTTACTCGGGGGGGCCAGGCAATGAGCAGTTCTTC	CASSYSGGPGNEQFF
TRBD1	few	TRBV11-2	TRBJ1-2	TGTGCCAGCAGCCCGACTTACGACAGGGGAAATGGCTACACCTTC	CASSPTYDRGNGYTF
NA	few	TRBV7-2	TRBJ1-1	TGTGCCAGCAGCTTAGAAAGCAGGGCGGTCACTGAAGCTTTCTTT	CASSLESRAVTEAFF
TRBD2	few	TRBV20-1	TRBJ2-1	TGCAGTGCTAGAGATCTGCGGGGGGGCCGGGATGAGCAGTTCTTC	CSARDLRGGRDEQFF
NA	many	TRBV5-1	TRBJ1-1	TGCGCCAGCAGCTTAGGATCCGACACTGAAGCTTTCTTT	CASSLGSDTEAFF
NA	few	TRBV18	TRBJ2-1	TGTGCCAGCTCACCCTATATCCCAGGGGGGTCCTACAATGAGCAGTTCTTC	CASSPYIPGGSYNEQFF
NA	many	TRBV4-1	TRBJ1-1	TGCGCCAGCAGCCAAGATGGTGGGACGGCGGAAGCTTTCTTT	CASSQDGGTAEAFF
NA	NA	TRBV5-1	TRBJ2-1	TGCGCCAGCAGCCCGCGGGACAGCTCCTACAATGAGCAGTTCTTC	CASSPRDSSYNEQFF
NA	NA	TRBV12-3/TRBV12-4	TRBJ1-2	TGTGCCAGCAGTTTAGAGGGATTGGGCTACACCTTC	CASSLEGLGYTF
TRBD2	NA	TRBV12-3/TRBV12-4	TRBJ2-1	TGTGCCAGCAGTTCGGGCGGGGGGCCGAATGAGCAGTTCTTC	CASSSGGGPNEQFF
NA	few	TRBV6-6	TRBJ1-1	TGTGCCAGCAGTTGGGGTGGTGAAGCTTTCTTT	CASSWGGEAFF
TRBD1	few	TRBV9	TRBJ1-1	TGTGCCAGCAGCGGGAGGGGGCGCGCGGGAAAAACTGAAGCTTTCTTT	CASSGRGRAGKTEAFF
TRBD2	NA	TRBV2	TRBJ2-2	TGTGCCAGCAGTTCCTGGACTAGCGGTCATCCGAACACCGGGGAGCTGTTTTTT	CASSSWTSGHPNTGELFF
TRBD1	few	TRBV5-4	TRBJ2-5	TGTGCCAGCAGCTTGGGACAGGGTGTCATGGAGACCCAGTACTTC	CASSLGQGVMETQYF
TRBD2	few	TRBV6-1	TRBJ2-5	TGTGCCACAGGGTGGGGGGGTTACCAAGAGACCCAGTACTTC	CATGWGGYQETQYF
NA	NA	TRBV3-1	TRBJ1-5	TGTGCCAGCAGCCAAGATTTTAAAAGCAATCAGCCCCAGCATTTT	CASSQDFKSNQPQHF
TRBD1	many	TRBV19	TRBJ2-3	TGTGCCAGTAGTGTACACAGGGGAACAGATACGCAGTATTTT	CASSVHRGTDTQYF
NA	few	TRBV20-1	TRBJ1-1	TGCAGTGCTAGACCATTACAGGGAGAAACGGAAGCTTTCTTT	CSARPLQGETEAFF
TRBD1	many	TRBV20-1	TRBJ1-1	TGCAGTGCTAGAGCCCCGGGACAGGGGACTGAAGCTTTCTTT	CSARAPGQGTEAFF
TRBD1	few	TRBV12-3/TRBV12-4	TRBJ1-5	TGTGCCAGCAGTTTAGTAACAGGGGTTCCTCAGCCCCAGCATTTT	CASSLVTGVPQPQHF